This is a list of T cell receptor beta chains from one sample in a study of T cells in Graves' hyperthyroidism and ophthalmopathy. TCRdb used MiXCR to reprocess the multiplex PCR reads, holding one entry per CDR3 protein. The sample includes some 500,000 distinct CDR3 sequences, roughly 14% of them seen just once. The sample taken for sequencing was blood. The origin of the receptors is a woman in her late teens or twenties with Graves' hyperthyroidism. The CDR3 runs from the conserved cysteine through the conserved F or W. Each record gives: D gene, J gene, clone size, V gene, CDR3 protein, CDR3 DNA. D genes are given only for firm matches. Clone size is stated in some rows and not others, as once, few, many or a class when expanded.

-,TRBJ1-5,many,TRBV11-2,CASSSGHRYQPQHF,TGTGCCAGCAGCTCAGGACACCGGTATCAGCCCCAGCATTTT
-,TRBJ1-2,many,TRBV20-1,CSASGGYTF,TGCAGTGCTAGTGGGGGCTACACCTTC
TRBD1,TRBJ1-2,many,TRBV28,CASSGEGQLVLYGYTF,TGTGCCAGCAGTGGGGAGGGACAGTTGGTTCTCTATGGCTACACCTTC
-,TRBJ2-5,many,TRBV5-6,CASSLPPGEQETQYF,TGTGCCAGCAGCTTGCCCCCTGGGGAGCAAGAGACCCAGTACTTC
TRBD2,TRBJ2-3,many,TRBV19,CASSITSGQVTQYF,TGTGCCAGTAGTATCACTAGCGGGCAAGTTACGCAGTATTTT
TRBD2,TRBJ2-3,few,TRBV6-1,CASSTSGTTDTQYF,TGTGCCAGCAGTACTAGCGGGACCACAGATACGCAGTATTTT
TRBD2,TRBJ2-3,-,TRBV12-5,CASGFPRPASGGGTDTQYF,TGTGCTAGTGGTTTCCCCCGCCCTGCTAGCGGGGGGGGGACAGATACGCAGTATTTT
TRBD1,TRBJ2-2,many,TRBV12-5,CASGLVLQGDLTGELFF,TGTGCTAGTGGTTTGGTACTTCAGGGGGATCTAACCGGGGAGCTGTTTTTT
-,TRBJ1-5,many,TRBV2,CASSEAWGARQPQHF,TGTGCCAGCAGTGAAGCGTGGGGGGCGCGGCAGCCCCAGCATTTT
TRBD1,TRBJ2-3,-,TRBV30,CAWSAGQGRTDTQYF,TGTGCCTGGAGTGCGGGACAGGGGAGGACAGATACGCAGTATTTT
-,TRBJ1-1,many,TRBV18,CASSPRRDKENTEAFF,TGTGCCAGCTCACCACGAAGGGACAAGGAGAACACTGAAGCTTTCTTT
TRBD1,TRBJ1-2,many,TRBV6-1,CASSDRDRKPTF,TGTGCCAGCAGTGACCGGGACAGGAAGCCTACCTTC
-,TRBJ2-2,many,TRBV10-3,CATLSTGELFF,TGTGCCACCCTATCCACCGGGGAGCTGTTTTTT
TRBD1,TRBJ2-5,many,TRBV19,CASSTYGQGLRETQYF,TGTGCCAGTAGTACCTATGGACAGGGGTTAAGGGAGACCCAGTACTTC
-,TRBJ1-1,-,TRBV7-9,CASSFAGQLTEAFF,TGTGCCAGCAGCTTTGCCGGACAGTTGACTGAAGCTTTCTTT
TRBD1,TRBJ2-5,-,TRBV27,CASSLVTGGRETQYF,TGTGCCAGCAGTTTGGTGACAGGGGGCAGGGAGACCCAGTACTTC
-,TRBJ1-2,-,TRBV6-5,CASSYTGTGYGYTF,TGTGCCAGCAGTTACACCGGGACGGGTTATGGCTACACCTTC
TRBD1,TRBJ1-5,many,TRBV6-1,CASGRDRGVQPQHF,TGTGCCAGCGGAAGGGACAGGGGGGTACAGCCCCAGCATTTT
-,TRBJ1-2,many,TRBV2,CASSEDGRQVDGYTF,TGTGCCAGCAGTGAAGATGGGAGACAGGTCGATGGCTACACCTTC
TRBD2,TRBJ2-7,-,TRBV24-1,CTGGSGHEQYF,TGTACAGGCGGGAGTGGCCACGAGCAGTACTTC
-,TRBJ1-5,-,TRBV7-9,CTSSFFGGNNQPQHF,TGTACCAGCAGCTTTTTCGGGGGCAACAATCAGCCCCAGCATTTT
-,TRBJ2-5,-,TRBV20-1,CSAPETDQETQYF,TGCAGTGCCCCCGAGACAGACCAAGAGACCCAGTACTTC
-,TRBJ1-1,many,TRBV11-2,CASSLVGGGTEAFF,TGTGCCAGCAGCTTAGTAGGAGGCGGCACTGAAGCTTTCTTT
TRBD2,TRBJ2-7,-,TRBV29-1,CSVGAGLAHEQYF,TGCAGCGTGGGGGCCGGACTAGCTCACGAGCAGTACTTC
-,TRBJ2-3,many,TRBV7-8,CASSLAVPSGTQYF,TGTGCCAGCAGCTTAGCGGTGCCTAGTGGTACGCAGTATTTT
-,TRBJ2-1,few,TRBV4-1,CASSSQGVDEQFF,TGCGCCAGCTCTTCACAAGGGGTGGATGAGCAGTTCTTC
TRBD2,TRBJ2-1,many,TRBV9,CASSSTAYNSGRDEFF,TGTGCCAGCAGCTCCACCGCTTATAATAGCGGGAGAGACGAGTTCTTC
-,TRBJ2-3,many,TRBV10-2,CASSGTYTGSIGTQYF,TGCGCCAGCAGTGGGACCTACACAGGGTCCATCGGTACGCAGTATTTT
-,TRBJ2-5,-,TRBV18,CASSRTLETQYF,TGTGCCAGCTCACGGACACTAGAGACCCAGTACTTC
-,TRBJ2-1,many,TRBV30,CAWRTYGSKNEQFF,TGTGCCTGGAGAACTTATGGCAGTAAGAATGAGCAGTTCTTC
-,TRBJ2-3,few,TRBV6-1,CASMNRGVTDTQYF,TGTGCCAGCATGAACAGAGGGGTTACAGATACGCAGTATTTT
-,TRBJ2-1,many,TRBV6-1,CASSGQRVRNNEQFF,TGTGCCAGCAGTGGACAGCGGGTAAGGAACAATGAGCAGTTCTTC
-,TRBJ2-1,few,TRBV7-6,CASSLGWRDGRPSYNEQFF,TGTGCCAGCAGCTTAGGCTGGAGGGACGGGAGACCCTCCTACAATGAGCAGTTCTTC
-,TRBJ1-4,many,TRBV30,CAWRARTDWFEKLFF,TGTGCCTGGAGAGCGAGGACAGACTGGTTTGAAAAACTGTTTTTT
TRBD1,TRBJ1-1,many,TRBV30,CAWSRGGVGDTEAFF,TGTGCCTGGAGCAGAGGGGGCGTGGGGGACACTGAAGCTTTCTTT
-,TRBJ2-1,-,TRBV6-1,CASSEHGAMAYNEQFF,TGTGCCAGCAGTGAACACGGGGCGATGGCCTACAATGAGCAGTTCTTC
-,TRBJ1-2,many,TRBV6-1,CASSDEGGPFYGYTF,TGTGCCAGCAGTGACGAGGGGGGGCCCTTCTATGGCTACACCTTC